Listed here is a single T cell receptor (beta chain). Its antigen is as yet unknown. TCRdb itself ran the reads through MiXCR, one entry per CDR3 protein. The table records hundreds of thousands of distinct CDR3 sequences, roughly 30% of them present only once. These data belong to a study of T cell repertoires in cytomegalovirus infection. Study as a whole: Epitope selection comprised recently identified HLA-C-restricted CMV epitopes and well-studied HLA-B-restricted CMV epitopes.

Looked up from germline, CDR1 is ENHRY and CDR2 is SYGVKD. Unmatched junction bases numbered 6, after V lost 3 bases and J lost 3 bases. The CDR3 is made up of 16 amino acids. Study-wide results and limits: The ex vivo response showed dominance by HLA-C-restricted CMV-specific TCR beta clonotypes. Pooled public TCR beta family frequency picked out CMV carriers with the relevant HLA.

The origin of this receptor is a human donor in good health (CMV status not recorded). Some clones in this sample may be carry-over from other donors' samples. The specimen was cultured PBMCs, collected from culture after CMV antigen stimulation. The chain joins TRBV10-3 to TRBJ2-3; 10 bases map to TRBD1. This CDR3 reads CAISELGDRGTDTQYF. Written as DNA, the CDR3 is TGTGCCATCAGTGAACTCGGGGACAGGGGTACAGATACGCAGTATTTT.